The following is a TCR beta chain sequence with its context. Sequencing targeted expressed TCRB transcripts, as all isolated RNA had been reverse transcribed. Clones were sequenced by immunoSEQ multiplex PCR, and TCRdb holds only the in-frame ones, with some missing. The data show fewer than 150,000 clones, 6.9% seen once. The data were obtained in a study of beta chain features in type 1 diabetes. The overall study: Across the samples, roughly 98,000,000 sorted cells were examined in total.

CDR3 length: 15 amino acids. Germline V CDR1 and CDR2: MDHEN, SYDVKM. V gave up 5 bases and J gave up 8 bases, with 21 bases separating them. This TCR came from a woman younger than 45 in good health. The sample consisted of central memory CD4+ T cells from blood. The chain links TRBV28 to TRBJ1-2, with a weak D call TRBD1 (5 bases). The CDR3 region is CASSRRDSGRLGYTF. The CDR3 nucleotides are TGTGCCAGCAGTCGCCGGGACTCGGGCCGATTGGGCTACACCTTC.